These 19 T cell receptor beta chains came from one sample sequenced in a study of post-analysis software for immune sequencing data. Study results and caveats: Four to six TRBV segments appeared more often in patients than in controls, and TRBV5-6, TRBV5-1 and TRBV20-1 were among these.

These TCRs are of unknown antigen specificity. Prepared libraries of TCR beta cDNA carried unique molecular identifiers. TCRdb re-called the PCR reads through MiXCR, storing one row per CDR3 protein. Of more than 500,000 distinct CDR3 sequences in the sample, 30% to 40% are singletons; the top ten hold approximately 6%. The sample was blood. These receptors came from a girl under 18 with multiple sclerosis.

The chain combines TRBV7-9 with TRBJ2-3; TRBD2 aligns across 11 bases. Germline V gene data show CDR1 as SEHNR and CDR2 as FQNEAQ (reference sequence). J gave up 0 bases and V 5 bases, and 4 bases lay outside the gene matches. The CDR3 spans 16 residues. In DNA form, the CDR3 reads TGTGCCAGCAGCATTAGCGGGGGGGTAAGCACAGATACGCAGTATTTT. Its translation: CASSISGGVSTDTQYF. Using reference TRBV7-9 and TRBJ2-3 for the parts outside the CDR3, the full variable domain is DTGVSQNPRHKITKRGQNVTFRCDPISEHNRLYWYRQTLGQGPEFLTYFQNEAQLEKSRLLSDRFSAERPKGSFSTLEIQRTEQGDSAMYLCASSISGGVSTDTQYFGPGTRLTVL.

Written as DNA, the CDR3 is TGCGCCACCTCTAGCGGGGGGGCATCTCCCTCCTACAATGAGCAGTTCTTC. This translates into CATSSGGASPSYNEQFF. V usage is TRBV5-1 and J usage is TRBJ2-1; TRBD2 aligns across 12 bases. This CDR3 spans 17 amino acids. The V gene end was trimmed by 9 bases and the J gene end by 0 bases; junction bases not matched to a gene: 10. In germline, CDR1 is SGHRS, CDR2 YFSETQ.

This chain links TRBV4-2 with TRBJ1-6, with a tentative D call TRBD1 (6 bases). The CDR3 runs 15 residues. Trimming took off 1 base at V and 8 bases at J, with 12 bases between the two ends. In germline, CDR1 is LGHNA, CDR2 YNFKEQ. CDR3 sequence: CASSQVSGDHSPLHF. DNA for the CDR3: TGTGCCAGCAGCCAAGTTTCAGGGGATCATTCACCCCTCCACTTT.

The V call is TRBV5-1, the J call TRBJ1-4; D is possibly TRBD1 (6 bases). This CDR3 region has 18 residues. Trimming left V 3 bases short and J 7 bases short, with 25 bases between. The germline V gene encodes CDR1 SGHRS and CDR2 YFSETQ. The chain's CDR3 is CASSYGQTDKFNLEKLFF. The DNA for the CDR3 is TGCGCCAGCAGCTATGGACAGACAGATAAATTTAACCTTGAAAAACTGTTTTTT.

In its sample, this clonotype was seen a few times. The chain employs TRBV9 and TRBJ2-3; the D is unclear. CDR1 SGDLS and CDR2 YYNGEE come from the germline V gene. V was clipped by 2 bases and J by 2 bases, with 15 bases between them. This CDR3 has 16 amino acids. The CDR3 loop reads CASSVDLRGSTDTQYF. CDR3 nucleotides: TGTGCCAGCAGCGTGGATCTCAGAGGCTCCACAGATACGCAGTATTTT.

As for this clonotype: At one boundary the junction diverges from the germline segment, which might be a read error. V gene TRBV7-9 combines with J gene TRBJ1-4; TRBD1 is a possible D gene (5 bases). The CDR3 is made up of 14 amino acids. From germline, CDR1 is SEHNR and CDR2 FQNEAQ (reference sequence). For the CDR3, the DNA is TGTGCCAGCAGCCTGACAGAACCTAATGAAAAACGGTTTTTT. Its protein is CASSLTEPNEKRFF.

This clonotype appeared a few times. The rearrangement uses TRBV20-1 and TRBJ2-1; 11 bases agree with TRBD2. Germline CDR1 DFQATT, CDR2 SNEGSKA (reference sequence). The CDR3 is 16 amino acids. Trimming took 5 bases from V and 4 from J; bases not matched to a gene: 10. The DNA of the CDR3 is TGCAGTGCTGGGGAAACTAGCGGGGGACCTTACAATGAGCAGTTCTTC. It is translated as CSAGETSGGPYNEQFF.

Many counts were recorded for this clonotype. This CDR3 is CASTLPGETQYF. CDR3 bases: TGTGCCAGCACCCTCCCGGGGGAGACCCAGTACTTC. The chain uses TRBV5-4 and TRBJ2-5; D is perhaps TRBD2 (5 bases). Trimming removed 6 bases from V and 5 bases from J, with 11 bases in between. The CDR3 is 12 amino acids. CDR1 and CDR2 from the germline V gene are SGHNT and YYREEE (reference sequence).

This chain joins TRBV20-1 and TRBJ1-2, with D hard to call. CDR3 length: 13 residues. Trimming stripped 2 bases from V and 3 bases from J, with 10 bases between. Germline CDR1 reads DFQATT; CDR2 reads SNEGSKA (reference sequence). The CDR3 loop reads CSARTGSDYGYTF. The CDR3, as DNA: TGCAGTGCTAGAACCGGCTCCGACTATGGCTACACCTTC.

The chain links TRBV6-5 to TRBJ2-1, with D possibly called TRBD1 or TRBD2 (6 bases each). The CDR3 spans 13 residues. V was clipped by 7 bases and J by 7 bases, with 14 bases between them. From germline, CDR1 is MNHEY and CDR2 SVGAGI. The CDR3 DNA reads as TGTGCCAGCACGAGGGGGGCCAGTAATGAGCAGTTCTTC. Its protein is CASTRGASNEQFF.

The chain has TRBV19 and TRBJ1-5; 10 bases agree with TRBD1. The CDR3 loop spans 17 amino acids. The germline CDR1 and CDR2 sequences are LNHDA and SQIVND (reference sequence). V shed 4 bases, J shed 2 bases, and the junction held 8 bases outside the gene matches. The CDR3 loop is CASSSLTGGGGNQPQHF. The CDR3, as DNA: TGTGCCAGTAGTAGCCTGACAGGGGGCGGGGGCAATCAGCCCCAGCATTTT.

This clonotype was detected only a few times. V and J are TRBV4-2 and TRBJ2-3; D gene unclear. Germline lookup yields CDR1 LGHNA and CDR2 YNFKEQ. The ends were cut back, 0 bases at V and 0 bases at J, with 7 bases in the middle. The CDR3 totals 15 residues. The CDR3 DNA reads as TGTGCCAGCAGCCAAGATCCCTGGAGCACAGATACGCAGTATTTT. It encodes CASSQDPWSTDTQYF.

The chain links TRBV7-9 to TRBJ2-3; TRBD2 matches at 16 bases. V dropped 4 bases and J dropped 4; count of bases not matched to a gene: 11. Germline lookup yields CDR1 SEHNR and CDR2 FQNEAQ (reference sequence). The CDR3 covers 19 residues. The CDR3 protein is CASSSLVGTSGGAADTQYF. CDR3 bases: TGTGCCAGCAGCTCACTCGTCGGGACTAGCGGGGGGGCCGCAGATACGCAGTATTTT. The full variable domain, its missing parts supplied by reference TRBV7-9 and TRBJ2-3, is DTGVSQNPRHKITKRGQNVTFRCDPISEHNRLYWYRQTLGQGPEFLTYFQNEAQLEKSRLLSDRFSAERPKGSFSTLEIQRTEQGDSAMYLCASSSLVGTSGGAADTQYFGPGTRLTVL.

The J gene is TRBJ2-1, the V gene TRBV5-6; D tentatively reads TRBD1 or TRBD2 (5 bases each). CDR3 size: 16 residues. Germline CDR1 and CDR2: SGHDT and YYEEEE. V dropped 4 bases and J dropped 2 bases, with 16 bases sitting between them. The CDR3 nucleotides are TGTGCCAGCAGCCCACGGGACCCGCGTACCTACAATGAGCAGTTCTTC. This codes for CASSPRDPRTYNEQFF.

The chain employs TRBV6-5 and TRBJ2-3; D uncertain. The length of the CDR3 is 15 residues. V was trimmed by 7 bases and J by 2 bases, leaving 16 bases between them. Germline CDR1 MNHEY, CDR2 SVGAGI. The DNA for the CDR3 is TGTGCCAGCACCCGCAGTGGGAATCCCACAGATACGCAGTATTTT. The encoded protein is CASTRSGNPTDTQYF.

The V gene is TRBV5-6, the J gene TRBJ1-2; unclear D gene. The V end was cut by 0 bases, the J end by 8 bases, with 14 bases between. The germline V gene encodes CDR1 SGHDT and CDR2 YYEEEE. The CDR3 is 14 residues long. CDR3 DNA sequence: TGTGCCAGCAGCTTGGTAGACCCGAGAGAGGGCTACACCTTC. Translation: CASSLVDPREGYTF. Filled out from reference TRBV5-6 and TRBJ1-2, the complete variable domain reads DAGVTQSPTHLIKTRGQQVTLRCSPKSGHDTVSWYQQALGQGPQFIFQYYEEEERQRGNFPDRFSGHQFPNYSSELNVNALLLGDSALYLCASSLVDPREGYTFGSGTRLTVV.

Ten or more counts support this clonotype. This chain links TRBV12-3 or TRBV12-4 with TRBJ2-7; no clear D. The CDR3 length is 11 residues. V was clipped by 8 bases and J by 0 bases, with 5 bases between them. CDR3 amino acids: CASAVSYEQYF. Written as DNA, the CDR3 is TGTGCCAGCGCCGTCTCCTACGAGCAGTACTTC.

The DNA for the CDR3 is TGTGCCAGCAGCCCCAGAGCAGGGGAGTTGTACACTGAAGCTTTCTTT. This gives the protein CASSPRAGELYTEAFF. The rearrangement links TRBV7-9 to TRBJ1-1, with D perhaps matching TRBD1 (6 bases). The V gene's germline CDR1 is SEHNR and CDR2 FQNEAQ (reference sequence). This CDR3 region has 16 residues. Trimming took off 5 bases at V and 3 bases at J, with 19 bases between the two ends. The whole variable domain, filled in from reference TRBV7-9 and TRBJ1-1, reads DTGVSQNPRHKITKRGQNVTFRCDPISEHNRLYWYRQTLGQGPEFLTYFQNEAQLEKSRLLSDRFSAERPKGSFSTLEIQRTEQGDSAMYLCASSPRAGELYTEAFFGQGTRLTVV.

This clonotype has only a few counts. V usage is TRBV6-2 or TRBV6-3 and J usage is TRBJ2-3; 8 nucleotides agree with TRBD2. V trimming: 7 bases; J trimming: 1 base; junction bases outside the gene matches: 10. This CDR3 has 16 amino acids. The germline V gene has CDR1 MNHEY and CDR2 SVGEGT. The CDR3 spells CASIKTSGPRTDTQYF. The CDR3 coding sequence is TGTGCCAGCATCAAAACTAGCGGACCTCGCACAGATACGCAGTATTTT.